Each of the 11 T cell receptor beta chains below was sequenced from the same sample in a study of blood T cell repertoires in COVID-19. Profiled with immunoSEQ multiplex PCR; TCRdb holds only in-frame clones, not every one. The sample records some 190,000 clones, 80% to 90% being singletons. Sequencing used peripheral blood. The source of these receptors is a woman in her sixties or seventies with active or convalescent COVID-19.

The gene calls are TRBV7-6 and TRBJ2-7, with TRBD2 matching 9 bases. This CDR3 comprises 14 residues. After removal of 5 bases from V and 1 base from J, the junction contained 3 bases not matched to a gene. Germline assignment: CDR1 SGHVS and CDR2 FNYEAQ. The CDR3 bases are TGTGCCAGCAGCCGACTAGCGGAGTCCTACGAGCAGTACTTC. Translated: CASSRLAESYEQYF.

J is TRBJ1-6 and V is TRBV7-6; TRBD1 agrees at 8 bases. The V and J ends lost 4 bases and 6 bases, in that order; junction bases with no gene match: 5. This CDR3 is 15 amino acids long. Germline V CDR1 and CDR2: SGHVS, FNYEAQ. This CDR3 reads CASSSDRGGNSPLHF. The CDR3 coding sequence is TGTGCCAGCAGCTCCGACAGGGGAGGTAATTCACCCCTCCACTTT.

The chain links TRBV18 to TRBJ2-3; 10 positions match TRBD2. After removal of 3 bases from V and 1 base from J, the junction contained 13 bases not matched to a gene. Germline assignment: CDR1 KGHSH and CDR2 LQKENI. The CDR3 contains 19 residues. CDR3 in DNA: TGTGCCAGCTCACCTACCCCCCTTCTAGCGGGAGCCCGCACAGATACGCAGTATTTT. Translation gives CASSPTPLLAGARTDTQYF.

This clone has a handful of counts. The gene calls are TRBV27 and TRBJ2-2; TRBD2 is a possible D gene (7 bases). CDR3 length: 14 amino acids. Germline CDR1 and CDR2: MNHEY and SMNVEV (reference sequence). Trimming removed 2 bases at V and 6 bases at J, with 10 bases between. CDR3 in DNA: TGTGCCAGCAGTTTAAGGGGGGGTCCCGGGGAGCTGTTTTTT. Residues: CASSLRGGPGELFF.

This rearrangement joins TRBV28 to TRBJ1-5; 11 bases align to TRBD1. The germline gives CDR1 MDHEN, CDR2 SYDVKM. The CDR3 has 15 amino acids. V lost 6 bases, J lost 8 bases, and 9 bases stayed unmatched. CDR3 sequence (DNA): TGTGCCAGCAGCTACCGGGACAGGGGGTGGGAGCCCCAGCATTTT. This codes for CASSYRDRGWEPQHF.

This clone was observed a few times. V usage is TRBV6-5 and J usage is TRBJ2-3; TRBD2 matches at 7 bases. This CDR3 comprises 15 residues. V lost 0 bases, J lost 5 bases, and 5 bases stayed unmatched. Germline CDR1 is MNHEY and CDR2 is SVGAGI. CDR3 sequence reads: CASSYSAGVQDTQYF. DNA of the CDR3: TGTGCCAGCAGTTACTCGGCGGGAGTACAAGATACGCAGTATTTT.

The chain employs TRBV5-1 and TRBJ2-1; no firm D call. Trimming took off 0 bases at V and 0 bases at J, with 7 bases between the two ends. The CDR3 spans 15 residues. Germline V gene sequence: CDR1 SGHRS, CDR2 YFSETQ. In nucleotides, the CDR3 is TGCGCCAGCAGCTTGGAACAGAGCTCCTACAATGAGCAGTTCTTC. Translating it yields CASSLEQSSYNEQFF.

The V gene is TRBV5-1, the J gene TRBJ1-2, with D possibly being TRBD1 (6 bases). Trimming stripped 6 bases from V and 3 bases from J, with 12 bases between. This CDR3 is 13 amino acids long. Germline CDR1 SGHRS, CDR2 YFSETQ. The CDR3 coding sequence is TGCGCCAGCAAAAGGGAGGGGGACTATGGCTACACCTTC. Its protein is CASKREGDYGYTF.

This chain joins TRBV6-5 and TRBJ2-7, with 12 bases lining up with TRBD2. The CDR3 is made up of 15 amino acids. CDR1 and CDR2 (germline): MNHEY, SVGAGI. V lost 4 bases and J lost 6; bases outside the gene matches: 7. The CDR3 sequence: CASSSPLAGGAEQYF. The CDR3 coding sequence is TGTGCCAGCAGTTCCCCTCTAGCGGGAGGGGCCGAGCAGTACTTC.

This clone was observed a handful of times. The V gene is TRBV19, the J gene TRBJ1-5; 7 positions agree with TRBD1. The CDR3 covers 14 residues. Germline CDR1 and CDR2: LNHDA and SQIVND (reference sequence). Germline trimming cut 5 bases from V and 7 bases from J; bases unmatched to any gene: 8. CDR3 loop: CASSPQGFGQPQHF. DNA for the CDR3: TGTGCCAGTAGTCCACAGGGGTTTGGGCAGCCCCAGCATTTT.

The rearrangement uses TRBV19 and TRBJ2-5, with D perhaps matching TRBD2 (6 bases). Germline CDR1 is LNHDA and CDR2 is SQIVND (reference sequence). The CDR3 spans 13 residues. The germline V and J ends were trimmed by 4 bases and 4 bases, with 10 bases remaining between them. For the CDR3, the DNA is TGTGCCAGTAGTAGGGAGGCATCAGAGACCCAGTACTTC. Protein: CASSREASETQYF.